The present TCR beta chain was sequenced within a study of T cell repertoires in cytomegalovirus infection. Study at large: CMV epitopes that were recently identified and HLA-C-restricted were used alongside well-studied HLA-B-restricted ones. CMV infection together with matching HLA type was indicated by public TCR beta signatures. Overall study results and limits: Cumulative public TCR beta family frequency identified CMV carriers with the relevant HLA. The response measured ex vivo was dominated by TCR beta clonotypes (HLA-C-restricted and CMV-specific).

The table lists this clonotype with a few counts. Its specificity is not known. TCRdb used MiXCR to reprocess the reads, holding one entry per CDR3 protein. The sample carries around 360,000 distinct CDR3 sequences, about 32% recorded once. Trimming pared 0 bases from V and 0 bases from J, leaving 10 bases between. Per the germline V gene, CDR1 is SGHDT and CDR2 is YYEEEE. The CDR3 extends over 16 amino acids. The V call is TRBV5-6, the J call TRBJ2-4; D is uncertain. The source material was cultured PBMCs, sampled from culture after CMV antigen stimulation. The clonotype comes from a human donor in good health (CMV status not recorded). Some clones in this sample may be carry-over from other donors' samples. The chain's CDR3 is CASSLGRALAKNIQYF. The CDR3 DNA is TGTGCCAGCAGCTTGGGGAGAGCCCTAGCCAAAAACATTCAGTACTTC.